This T cell receptor beta chain was found in a study of blood T cell repertoires in COVID-19. For the study at large: COVID-19 samples from acute and convalescent phases originated in the United States, Italy and Spain. Sample material is recorded as cDNA or gDNA derived from T cells, B-cell-depleted T cells, or PBMCs.

Trimming left V 5 bases short and J 4 bases short, with 14 bases between. CDR1 and CDR2 from the germline V gene are SGHVS and FNYEAQ. The CDR3 contains 15 residues. Original methodology: Estimates of nucleated cell counts were drawn from the amplification of reference gene primers. TCRdb's table, derived via immunoSEQ multiplex PCR, lists solely in-frame clones and lacks some. V and J calls and clone size are as listed in that table; D and trimming were resolved from the DNA. The sample holds 130,000 to 150,000 clones, roughly 77% seen once. Seattle's enrolled individuals joined amid active infection and were then monitored longitudinally.

This sequence joins TRBV7-6 and TRBJ2-2, with D tentatively TRBD1 (6 bases). The source of this sequence is a woman in her seventies with COVID-19, enrolled during active disease. Sequences were obtained from peripheral blood. The CDR3 DNA is TGTGCCAGCAGCACCCGGACAGAGGTCACCGGGGAGCTGTTTTTT. Translation: CASSTRTEVTGELFF.